This T cell receptor (beta chain) was sequenced during a study of T cells in Graves' hyperthyroidism and ophthalmopathy. Each 10 ml fresh peripheral blood draw supplied the PBMCs. This clonotype was detected many times. The CDR3 has 13 amino acids. Trimming left V 4 bases short and J 9 bases short, with 16 bases between. Germline V lookup: CDR1 SGHTA, CDR2 FQGNSA. Amplification of TCR beta CDR3 regions was performed using RNA transcripts as template. The primer set for the first-round RT-PCR of the TCR CDR3 was HTBI. TCRdb passed the multiplex PCR reads through MiXCR, listing each CDR3 protein once. The repertoire includes approximately 32,000 distinct CDR3 sequences, around half of them detected once, and about 6.2% sits in the top ten.

The receptor was isolated from a woman in her fifties or sixties with Graves' hyperthyroidism that later progressed to Graves' ophthalmopathy. The source material was blood. The chain joins TRBV7-2 to TRBJ2-7; D is possibly TRBD2 (5 bases). Written as DNA, the CDR3 is TGTGCCAGCAGCTCCATTTTCAACCGGGGGCAGTACTTC. Translated, it gives CASSSIFNRGQYF.